The T cell receptor (beta chain) described here comes from a study of shared clonotypes between healthy human individuals. Study observations and caveats: A generally larger estimated richness was seen in naive subsets than in memory subsets.

After removal of 6 bases from V and 1 base from J, the junction contained 0 bases not matched to a gene. The CDR3 spans 14 residues. Germline V gene data show CDR1 as SNHLY and CDR2 as FYNNEI. Healthy adults negative for HIV, lacking recent acute infections or vaccinations, served as donors. Using immunoSEQ multiplex PCR, the repertoire was profiled, and TCRdb retains in-frame clones only, with some absent. Of hundreds of thousands of clones in the sample, around 72% were seen once. Details on this clone: Its antigen remains unidentified.

Sequenced material: memory CD4+ T cells sorted from blood. Regarding subset: CD45RA-negative fraction. The chain has TRBV2 and TRBJ2-1; 10 bases agree with TRBD1. The receptor's source is a woman in her twenties or thirties in good health. The CDR3 protein is CASRDRGSYNEQFF. Written as DNA, the CDR3 is TGTGCCAGCAGGGACAGGGGGTCCTACAATGAGCAGTTCTTC.